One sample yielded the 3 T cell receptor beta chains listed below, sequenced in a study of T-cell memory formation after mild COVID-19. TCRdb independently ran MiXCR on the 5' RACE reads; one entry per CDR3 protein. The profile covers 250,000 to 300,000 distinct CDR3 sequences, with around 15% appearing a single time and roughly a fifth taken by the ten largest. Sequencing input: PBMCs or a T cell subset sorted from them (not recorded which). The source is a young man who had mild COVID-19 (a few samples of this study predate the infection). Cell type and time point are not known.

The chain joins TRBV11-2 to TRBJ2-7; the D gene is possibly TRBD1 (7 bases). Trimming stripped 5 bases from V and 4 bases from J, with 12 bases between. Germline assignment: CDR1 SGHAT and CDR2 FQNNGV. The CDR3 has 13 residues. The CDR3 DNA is TGTGCCAGCAGCGCGGGACAGCCTTACGAGCAGTACTTC. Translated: CASSAGQPYEQYF.

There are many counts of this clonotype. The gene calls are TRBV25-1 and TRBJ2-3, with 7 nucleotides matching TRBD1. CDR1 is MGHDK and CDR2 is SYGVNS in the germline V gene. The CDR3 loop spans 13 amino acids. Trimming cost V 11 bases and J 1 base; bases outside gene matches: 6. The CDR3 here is CAAGQGGTDTQYF. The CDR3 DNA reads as TGTGCCGCTGGGCAGGGGGGCACAGATACGCAGTATTTT.

The CDR3 is CAISESIGVSSGNTIYF. Written as DNA, the CDR3 is TGTGCCATCAGTGAGTCGATTGGGGTGTCTTCTGGAAACACCATATATTTT. The chain is built from TRBV10-3 and TRBJ1-3; D is unresolved. This CDR3 has 17 residues. Deletions cut 0 bases from V and 1 base from J, with 13 bases between. Germline CDR1 ENHRY, CDR2 SYGVKD.